The 29 T cell receptor beta chains given below trace back to one sample, sequenced in a study of cytomegalovirus exposure and HLA in healthy donors. Clones were read by immunoSEQ multiplex PCR, and TCRdb kept only the in-frame ones, dropping some. The sample holds roughly 150,000 clones, around nine tenths seen once. Sequences were obtained from PBMCs. The source of these receptors is a man between 18 and 29 years old in good health and CMV-seropositive.

The genes are TRBV27 and TRBJ2-1; a weak D match, TRBD2 (6 bases). CDR1 is MNHEY and CDR2 is SMNVEV in the germline V gene (reference sequence). Trimming removed 4 bases at V and 0 bases at J, with 22 bases between. This CDR3 has 19 amino acids. The DNA for the CDR3 is TGTGCCAGCAGTTCCTGGGTTAGCGGCCTAAAGAGCTCCTACAATGAGCAGTTCTTC. It is translated as CASSSWVSGLKSSYNEQFF.

The chain employs TRBV5-1 and TRBJ1-4; tentatively, D is TRBD1 (5 bases). This CDR3 has 15 amino acids. The ends were cut back, 4 bases at V and 8 bases at J, with 18 bases in the middle. Germline lookup yields CDR1 SGHRS and CDR2 YFSETQ. This CDR3 is CASSPYLDSDEKLFF. Here the CDR3 DNA reads TGCGCCAGCAGCCCTTACCTTGACAGCGACGAAAAACTGTTTTTT.

Notes on this clone: The conserved phenylalanine or tryptophan normally closing the CDR3 is absent here, so this likely arose from a read error. The DNA is omitted, as the CDR3 cannot be located on it reliably, and the CDR3 follows TCRdb's listing. The chain joins TRBV6-6 to TRBJ1-1; TRBD1, the table's D call, lacks a check against the DNA. Termini included, the CDR3 measures 12 amino acids. Looked up from germline, CDR1 is MNHNY and CDR2 is SVGAGI (reference sequence). CDR3 amino acids: CASRFRQGPSDR.

This clone was seen a handful of times. V gene TRBV6-5 combines with J gene TRBJ2-3; D may be TRBD2 (5 bases). This CDR3 region has 14 residues. Germline lookup yields CDR1 MNHEY and CDR2 SVGAGI. V was pared by 6 bases and J by 5 bases, with 15 bases between. The chain's CDR3 is CASSRGLRGDTQYF. In DNA, the CDR3 is TGTGCCAGCAGCCGAGGACTCCGCGGAGATACGCAGTATTTT.

A few counts support this clone. The J gene is TRBJ1-2, the V gene TRBV30; weak D call: TRBD1 (5 bases). Trimming shortened V by 2 bases and J by 4 bases, and 11 bases separated the two germline ends. The V gene's germline CDR1 is GTSNPN and CDR2 SVGIG (reference sequence). This CDR3 is 13 amino acids long. DNA of the CDR3: TGTGCCTGGAGTACAGAAACAGGCTATGGCTACACCTTC. Translating gives CAWSTETGYGYTF.

This chain connects TRBV20-1 to TRBJ1-3; 9 bases align to TRBD1. V shed 6 bases, J shed 7 bases, and the junction held 1 base outside the gene matches. Germline CDR1 DFQATT, CDR2 SNEGSKA (reference sequence). CDR3 length: 11 amino acids. This CDR3 is CSAGQGNTIYF. DNA of the CDR3: TGCAGTGCCGGACAGGGGAACACCATATATTTT.

The chain has TRBV9 and TRBJ2-3, with D perhaps matching TRBD2 (5 bases). Trimming left V 0 bases short and J 6 bases short, with 17 bases between. The germline V gene has CDR1 SGDLS and CDR2 YYNGEE. The CDR3 runs 16 residues. The CDR3 nucleotides read TGTGCCAGCAGCGTAGATCCGACTGGAGGTCGCGATACGCAGTATTTT. Protein product: CASSVDPTGGRDTQYF.

V gene TRBV28 combines with J gene TRBJ1-1; 7 positions agree with TRBD1. With V trimmed by 7 bases and J by 2 bases, 7 bases remained unmatched. The CDR3 runs 14 residues. From germline, CDR1 is MDHEN and CDR2 SYDVKM. This CDR3 is CASIAGQSNTEAFF. The DNA of the CDR3 is TGTGCCAGCATCGCGGGACAGTCAAACACTGAAGCTTTCTTT.

The table lists this clone with a count of one. The gene calls are TRBV7-9 and TRBJ1-1, with D unclear. This CDR3 has 16 residues. Germline V lookup: CDR1 SEHNR, CDR2 FQNEAQ (reference sequence). V dropped 7 bases and J dropped 6 bases, with 24 bases sitting between them. The CDR3 spells CASTPPPEAGRAEAFF. CDR3 sequence (DNA): TGTGCCAGCACGCCACCACCTGAGGCGGGGAGGGCTGAAGCTTTCTTT.

The V gene is TRBV7-2, the J gene TRBJ1-1; 7 positions match TRBD1. In germline, CDR1 is SGHTA, CDR2 FQGNSA. V shed 5 bases and J 2 bases; nucleotides not matched to a gene: 5. CDR3 length: 14 residues. In DNA, the CDR3 is TGTGCCAGCAGCCCCACAGGGGTAAACACTGAAGCTTTCTTT. The encoded protein is CASSPTGVNTEAFF.

The chain employs TRBV5-1 and TRBJ1-3; 7 bases line up with TRBD1. The germline V gene encodes CDR1 SGHRS and CDR2 YFSETQ. V lost 0 bases and J lost 4; bases outside the gene matches: 1. CDR3 length equals 14 residues. CDR3 nucleotides: TGCGCCAGCAGCTTGGAGGGACAGGGAAACACCATATATTTT. Its translation: CASSLEGQGNTIYF.

This sequence joins TRBV19 and TRBJ1-2; the match to TRBD1 covers 7 bases. Germline-derived CDR1 and CDR2 are LNHDA and SQIVND (reference sequence). The CDR3 has 14 residues. The V segment lost 7 bases and the J segment 5 bases; nucleotides outside the gene matches: 10. CDR3 coding DNA: TGTGCCAGTACCCCCGGAGGGGGCGCATATGGCTACACCTTC. It translates to CASTPGGGAYGYTF.

V is TRBV6-1 and J is TRBJ2-1, with 7 bases matching TRBD1. The CDR3 is made up of 13 amino acids. Unmatched junction bases numbered 4, after V lost 5 bases and J lost 6 bases. The germline V gene has CDR1 MNHNS and CDR2 SASEGT. CDR3 residues: CASSLTGSNEQFF. In DNA, the CDR3 is TGTGCCAGCAGTCTGACAGGGTCCAATGAGCAGTTCTTC.

The chain employs TRBV6-1 and TRBJ1-1, with 7 bases aligning to TRBD1. The CDR3 extends over 16 amino acids. CDR1 MNHNS and CDR2 SASEGT come from the germline V gene. V shed 4 bases and J 3 bases; nucleotides not matched to a gene: 11. The CDR3, as DNA: TGTGCCAGCAGTGGGATTCAGGGGGGAAGAGACACTGAAGCTTTCTTT. Translated: CASSGIQGGRDTEAFF.

The chain is built from TRBV7-6 and TRBJ2-7, with D perhaps TRBD2 (6 bases). Trimming removed 3 bases from V and 4 bases from J, with 13 bases in between. The CDR3 sequence is 14 residues long. Germline V lookup: CDR1 SGHVS, CDR2 FNYEAQ. The CDR3, as DNA: TGTGCCAGCAGCTTTATGGGGGGTGGGTACGAGCAGTACTTC. Amino acid sequence: CASSFMGGGYEQYF.

The chain uses TRBV2 and TRBJ2-7; TRBD2 might be the D (6 bases). Trimming removed 3 bases from V and 4 bases from J, with 13 bases in between. Germline lookup yields CDR1 SNHLY and CDR2 FYNNEI. The CDR3 consists of 14 residues. The chain's CDR3 is CASSDAGQRYEQYF. CDR3 nucleotide sequence: TGTGCCAGCAGTGATGCGGGGCAGAGGTACGAGCAGTACTTC.

The chain carries TRBV19 and TRBJ2-7; 8 bases match TRBD2. V gave up 1 base and J gave up 7 bases; unmatched junction bases: 12. CDR3 size: 16 residues. The germline V gene has CDR1 LNHDA and CDR2 SQIVND (reference sequence). CDR3 in amino acids: CASSIGLAGAVEEQYF. For the CDR3, the DNA is TGTGCCAGTAGTATAGGGCTAGCGGGTGCCGTTGAGGAGCAGTACTTC.

This rearrangement joins TRBV5-1 to TRBJ1-2; D uncertain. Per the germline V gene, CDR1 is SGHRS and CDR2 is YFSETQ. The CDR3 sequence is 13 residues long. The ends were cut back, 3 bases at V and 5 bases at J, with 11 bases in the middle. The DNA for the CDR3 is TGCGCCAGCAGCTACGGTAGAGGGTATGGCTACACCTTC. It is translated as CASSYGRGYGYTF.

The chain combines TRBV6-1 with TRBJ1-3; D call uncertain. The V gene lost 0 bases and the J gene lost 0 bases, with 6 bases spanning the gap. CDR1 is MNHNS, CDR2 SASEGT, per germline. This CDR3 comprises 15 residues. The CDR3 reads CASSEASGSGNTIYF. The CDR3 DNA is TGTGCCAGCAGTGAAGCATCAGGCTCTGGAAACACCATATATTTT.

J is TRBJ1-1 and V is TRBV7-9; D is uncertain. The CDR3 length is 13 residues. V was shortened by 1 base and J by 1 base, with 4 bases between the two germline ends. Germline assignment: CDR1 SEHNR and CDR2 FQNEAQ (reference sequence). This CDR3 reads CASSLGENTEAFF. In nucleotides, the CDR3 is TGTGCCAGCAGCTTAGGAGAGAACACTGAAGCTTTCTTT.

The J gene is TRBJ2-7, the V gene TRBV7-8, with unresolved D. This CDR3 comprises 14 residues. With 2 bases removed from V and 0 bases from J, the gap between germline ends came to 8 bases. Germline V CDR1 and CDR2: SGHVS, FQNEAQ. Here the CDR3 reads CASSLSRPSYEQYF. The CDR3 bases are TGTGCCAGCAGCTTAAGCAGGCCCTCCTACGAGCAGTACTTC.

CDR3 loop: CAISATGMDSPLHF. CDR3 nucleotides: TGTGCCATCAGTGCGACAGGGATGGATTCACCCCTCCACTTT. The chain couples TRBV10-3 to TRBJ1-6, with 7 bases that match TRBD1. J was trimmed by 8 bases and V by 4 bases; bases with no gene match: 5. In germline, CDR1 is ENHRY, CDR2 SYGVKD. This CDR3 comprises 14 residues.

The genes are TRBV7-3 and TRBJ2-7; 10 nucleotides match TRBD2. V lost 5 bases and J lost 3; bases outside the gene matches: 4. The CDR3 consists of 14 residues. Germline-derived CDR1 and CDR2 are SGHTA and FQGTGA. The CDR3 region is CASSQAGGSYEQYF. The CDR3, as DNA: TGTGCCAGCAGCCAAGCGGGAGGGAGCTACGAGCAGTACTTC. Full variable domain (missing parts from reference TRBV7-3 and TRBJ2-7): GAGVSQTPSNKVTEKGKYVELRCDPISGHTALYWYRQSLGQGPEFLIYFQGTGAADDSGLPNDRFFAVRPEGSVSTLKIQRTERGDSAVYLCASSQAGGSYEQYFGPGTRLTVT.

The chain links TRBV5-1 to TRBJ1-1, with D unresolved. There are 12 residues in the CDR3. Germline CDR1 is SGHRS and CDR2 is YFSETQ. V was cut by 0 bases and J by 3 bases, with 3 bases left in between. CDR3 loop: CASSLGDTEAFF. In nucleotides, the CDR3 is TGCGCCAGCAGCTTGGGAGACACTGAAGCTTTCTTT.

The gene calls are TRBV7-9 and TRBJ2-7; 9 bases are shared with TRBD1. CDR1 is SEHNR and CDR2 is FQNEAQ in the germline V gene (reference sequence). The CDR3 runs to 15 residues. V was clipped by 5 bases and J by 4 bases; unmatched bases: 9. The CDR3 sequence: CASSAWDREAYEQYF. The CDR3 nucleotides read TGTGCCAGCAGCGCGTGGGACAGGGAGGCATACGAGCAGTACTTC.

This chain uses TRBV9 with TRBJ1-4; D possibly corresponds to TRBD1 (6 bases). Trimming took off 4 bases at V and 4 bases at J, with 17 bases between the two ends. The germline V gene has CDR1 SGDLS and CDR2 YYNGEE. This CDR3 contains 16 residues. CDR3 region: CASSPARQARNEKLFF. The CDR3 DNA is TGTGCCAGCAGCCCTGCCCGACAGGCACGTAATGAAAAACTGTTTTTT.

This sequence joins TRBV19 and TRBJ1-2; perhaps TRBD1 as D (5 bases). Trimming took off 7 bases at V and 7 bases at J, with 13 bases between the two ends. The CDR3 runs to 12 residues. Per germline, CDR1 LNHDA and CDR2 SQIVND (reference sequence). The CDR3 nucleotides read TGTGCCAGTACCCGTGCGGGGGGTGGCTACACCTTC. Translated: CASTRAGGGYTF.

This clone was found once. J is TRBJ2-3 and V is TRBV15; a weak D match, TRBD2 (6 bases). Trimming pared 1 base from V and 2 bases from J, leaving 13 bases between. This CDR3 has 16 residues. Germline lookup yields CDR1 LNHNV and CDR2 YYDKDF (reference sequence). CDR3 DNA: TGTGCCACCAGCAGAGGACTAGAGGGCCTCACAGATACGCAGTATTTT. It translates to CATSRGLEGLTDTQYF.

The rearrangement uses TRBV6-5 and TRBJ2-1; 10 nucleotides agree with TRBD2. The CDR3 has 15 residues. After removal of 2 bases from V and 10 bases from J, the junction contained 8 bases not matched to a gene. Germline CDR1 MNHEY, CDR2 SVGAGI. Here the CDR3 reads CASSYESSGRREQFF. The CDR3 DNA sequence: TGTGCCAGCAGTTACGAGTCTAGCGGGAGACGGGAGCAGTTCTTC.